A single sample gave rise to the 28 T cell receptor beta chains below, sequenced in a study of T cell repertoires in cytomegalovirus infection. The antigens these receptors bind are not known. TCRdb recomputed calls from the reads with MiXCR, one row per CDR3 protein. In the table there are approximately 730,000 distinct CDR3 sequences, 30% to 40% of which are singletons. Specimen: cultured PBMCs, collected from culture after CMV antigen stimulation. The receptors were sampled from a human donor in good health (CMV status not recorded). Some clones in this sample may be carry-over from other donors' samples.

This chain connects TRBV20-1 to TRBJ1-4; TRBD1 matches at 12 bases. In germline, CDR1 is DFQATT, CDR2 SNEGSKA (reference sequence). The CDR3 is 18 amino acids. V was clipped by 4 bases and J by 8 bases; unmatched bases: 17. CDR3 region: CSATTPGQGARRMEKLFF. CDR3 nucleotides: TGCAGTGCTACTACCCCGGGACAGGGGGCGCGTCGGATGGAAAAACTGTTTTTT.

In this sample, this clonotype turned up a few times. V and J are TRBV5-1 and TRBJ2-3, with D maybe TRBD1 (6 bases). Germline CDR1 and CDR2: SGHRS and YFSETQ. This CDR3 spans 13 amino acids. The germline V and J ends were trimmed by 4 bases and 2 bases, with 8 bases remaining between them. The CDR3 here is CASSGGPTDTQYF. DNA of the CDR3: TGCGCCAGCAGCGGGGGCCCCACAGATACGCAGTATTTT. The full variable domain, with the rest looked up from reference TRBV5-1 and TRBJ2-3, is KAGVTQTPRYLIKTRGQQVTLSCSPISGHRSVSWYQQTPGQGLQFLFEYFSETQRNKGNFPGRFSGRQFSNSRSEMNVSTLELGDSALYLCASSGGPTDTQYFGPGTRLTVL.

As for this clonotype: A single base separates this from a much larger clone, so it may be a read error. The rearrangement joins TRBV7-2 to TRBJ1-5; D gene uncertain. Germline CDR1 SGHTA, CDR2 FQGNSA. V lost 10 bases, J lost 4 bases, and 11 bases lay in between. The CDR3 loop spans 12 amino acids. The CDR3 loop reads CANSWENQPQHF. The CDR3 bases are TGTGCCAACAGTTGGGAGAATCAGCCCCAGCATTTT.

CDR3 nucleotides: TGTGCCAGCAAGTTATCCCCGATGGACAGGTACCCTGAAGCTTTCTTT. It encodes CASKLSPMDRYPEAFF. The V gene is TRBV6-1, the J gene TRBJ1-1, with 7 bases that match TRBD1. Losses at the gene ends were 7 bases for V and 6 bases for J; bases not matched to a gene: 17. This CDR3 contains 16 residues. Germline V gives CDR1 MNHNS, CDR2 SASEGT.

The table lists this clonotype with a few counts. This chain joins TRBV7-2 and TRBJ2-3; no definite D call. V lost 0 bases and J lost 11, with 15 bases in between. The CDR3 is 14 amino acids. Germline V gene lookup returns CDR1 SGHTA and CDR2 FQGNSA. CDR3 DNA sequence: TGTGCCAGCAGCTTAGCTACGGTCGGCCCGGGGCAGTATTTT. It encodes CASSLATVGPGQYF.

Comment on this clonotype: A junction end diverges from the germline sequence, so it may reflect a read error. V gene TRBV7-2 combines with J gene TRBJ2-7; maybe TRBD2 (5 bases). The CDR3 contains 14 residues. The germline gives CDR1 SGHTA, CDR2 FQGNSA. The DNA for the CDR3 is TGTGCCAACAGCTTAGCGAGAGGTCCCTACGAGCAGTACTTC. This gives the protein CANSLARGPYEQYF.

The chain links TRBV27 to TRBJ2-5; possible D gene TRBD1, 7 bases. The germline gives CDR1 MNHEY, CDR2 SMNVEV (reference sequence). The length of the CDR3 is 15 residues. The V end lost 6 bases, the J end lost 5 bases, and 19 bases lay between the germline ends. CDR3 DNA sequence: TGTGCCAGCAGAGGGGGCGGGCGGCGGGATGAGACCCAGTACTTC. It yields the protein CASRGGGRRDETQYF.

This clonotype turned up a few times. The rearrangement links TRBV10-3 to TRBJ1-1; D gene uncertain. V lost 8 bases to trimming and J lost 0 bases, with 10 bases between them. CDR3 length: 13 amino acids. Germline values: CDR1 ENHRY, CDR2 SYGVKD. The CDR3 protein is CAILETMNTEAFF. The CDR3 DNA sequence: TGTGCCATCTTAGAGACAATGAACACTGAAGCTTTCTTT.

This clonotype occurred a few times. V and J are TRBV7-9 and TRBJ2-1, with 10 bases fitting TRBD1. The V gene end was trimmed by 1 base and the J gene end by 7 bases; junction bases not matched to a gene: 10. Germline V gene sequence: CDR1 SEHNR, CDR2 FQNEAQ (reference sequence). The CDR3 covers 17 residues. CDR3 amino acids: CASSLEFRDRGLNEQFF. The CDR3 DNA is TGTGCCAGCAGCTTAGAGTTTCGTGACAGGGGGCTTAATGAGCAGTTCTTC.

The chain carries TRBV7-9 and TRBJ2-7; D gene unclear. This CDR3 spans 14 amino acids. Trimming stripped 5 bases from V and 7 bases from J, with 18 bases between. CDR1 is SEHNR, CDR2 FQNEAQ, per germline (reference sequence). The CDR3 protein is CASSRKGVGWEQYF. The CDR3 DNA sequence: TGTGCCAGCAGCCGAAAGGGCGTAGGGTGGGAGCAGTACTTC.

DNA for the CDR3: TGTGCCAGCAGTTACTCGAGGGGGGATGGCTACACCTTC. It is translated as CASSYSRGDGYTF. V is TRBV6-5 and J is TRBJ1-2; TRBD1 is a possible D gene (6 bases). V was shortened by 0 bases and J by 6 bases, with 8 bases between the two germline ends. This CDR3 contains 13 residues. Germline loops: CDR1 MNHEY, CDR2 SVGAGI.

The chain joins TRBV7-8 to TRBJ2-7; D is perhaps TRBD1 or TRBD2 (6 bases each). V lost 1 base and J lost 3, with 13 bases in between. CDR1 is SGHVS, CDR2 FQNEAQ, per germline. The CDR3 runs 15 residues. The CDR3 loop is CASSLGGGPYYEQYF. The CDR3, as DNA: TGTGCCAGCAGCTTAGGAGGGGGGCCTTACTACGAGCAGTACTTC.

This clonotype was counted at least ten times. V gene TRBV7-2 combines with J gene TRBJ1-2, with D maybe TRBD1 (6 bases). The ends were cut back, 0 bases at V and 8 bases at J, with 16 bases in the middle. This CDR3 spans 15 amino acids. The germline CDR1 and CDR2 sequences are SGHTA and FQGNSA. In nucleotides, the CDR3 is TGTGCCAGCAGCTTAGCTCTCGGGGGCGCAGAAGGCTACACCTTC. Amino acid sequence: CASSLALGGAEGYTF.

This clonotype was counted between two and nine times. This chain's CDR3 is CAISESTADTQYF. The CDR3 DNA reads TGTGCCATCAGTGAGTCGACGGCAGATACGCAGTATTTT. V gene TRBV10-3 combines with J gene TRBJ2-3, with D hard to call. V lost 0 bases and J lost 4, with 5 bases in between. Germline V gene lookup returns CDR1 ENHRY and CDR2 SYGVKD. The CDR3 loop spans 13 amino acids.

CDR3 sequence reads: CASSHPGQDYGYTF. CDR3 in DNA: TGTGCCAGCAGCCACCCAGGACAGGACTATGGCTACACCTTC. J is TRBJ1-2 and V is TRBV5-4, with 7 bases that match TRBD1. After removal of 4 bases from V and 3 bases from J, the junction contained 6 bases not matched to a gene. This CDR3 has 14 residues. CDR1 SGHNT and CDR2 YYREEE come from the germline V gene (reference sequence).

The V and J genes are TRBV12-3 or TRBV12-4 and TRBJ2-5; D remains ambiguous. Trimming shortened V by 7 bases and J by 3 bases, and 15 bases separated the two germline ends. The CDR3 covers 14 residues. The CDR3 nucleotides are TGTGCCAGCATGAGTGTAGTAAGGAAAGAGACCCAGTACTTC. As protein: CASMSVVRKETQYF.

This chain joins TRBV12-3 or TRBV12-4 and TRBJ2-2; 9 nucleotides align to TRBD1. CDR3 size: 14 residues. After removal of 3 bases from V and 9 bases from J, the junction contained 5 bases not matched to a gene. The CDR3, as DNA: TGTGCCAGCAGTTTGGGACAGGGCTCCCGGGAGCTGTTTTTT. Amino acids: CASSLGQGSRELFF.

The chain joins TRBV23-1 to TRBJ1-5, with 8 bases lining up with TRBD1. TRBV23-1 is identified as an open reading frame with a role that is uncertain. The CDR3 loop spans 20 amino acids. V dropped 1 base and J dropped 6; count of bases not matched to a gene: 20. CDR3 bases: TGCGCCAGCAGTCAATGGGGACGAAGCGGACAGGGCCTAACGAGTCAGCCCCAGCATTTT. Amino acid sequence: CASSQWGRSGQGLTSQPQHF.

V is TRBV12-3 or TRBV12-4 and J is TRBJ2-5, with a possible D match to TRBD1 (5 bases). The V and J ends lost 5 bases and 1 base respectively, with 11 bases between them. This CDR3 has 14 amino acids. The CDR3 loop reads CASSVARAQETQYF. The CDR3 coding sequence is TGTGCCAGCAGTGTTGCCAGGGCCCAAGAGACCCAGTACTTC.

This sequence joins TRBV3-1 and TRBJ1-2, with a weak D call TRBD1 (6 bases). This CDR3 has 18 residues. Per germline, CDR1 LGHDT and CDR2 YNNKEL (reference sequence). V lost 0 bases and J 7 bases, leaving 24 bases between the germline ends. The CDR3, as DNA: TGTGCCAGCAGCCAAGATGGGGCCAACACAGGGAGGGGATCTGGCTACACCTTC. Its translation is CASSQDGANTGRGSGYTF.

This clonotype was seen at least ten times. The chain uses TRBV7-2 and TRBJ1-2; 10 bases map to TRBD1. This CDR3 comprises 12 residues. The germline gives CDR1 SGHTA, CDR2 FQGNSA. V lost 4 bases and J lost 7; bases outside the gene matches: 0. This chain's CDR3 is CASSWTGGGYTF. The CDR3 DNA follows: TGTGCCAGCAGCTGGACAGGGGGTGGCTACACCTTC.

This clonotype turned up a few times. The chain combines TRBV7-8 with TRBJ1-1; D perhaps matches TRBD1 (5 bases). Trimming took off 3 bases at V and 3 bases at J, with 14 bases between the two ends. The CDR3 has 15 amino acids. CDR1 and CDR2 from the germline V gene are SGHVS and FQNEAQ. CDR3 bases: TGTGCCAGCAGCTTTGGGGGGATGGCGGACACTGAAGCTTTCTTT. Protein: CASSFGGMADTEAFF.

The V call is TRBV18, the J call TRBJ2-6; unclear D gene. The CDR3 is made up of 15 amino acids. V lost 3 bases and J lost 2, with 8 bases in between. Germline assignment: CDR1 KGHSH and CDR2 LQKENI. The CDR3 DNA reads TGTGCCAGCTCACCTGGCATGGCTGGGGCCAACGTCCTGACTTTC. Its translation is CASSPGMAGANVLTF.

This clonotype was counted a few times. The genes are TRBV7-4 and TRBJ2-2; no reliable D call. Trimming removed 4 bases at V and 1 base at J, with 7 bases between. Germline CDR1 and CDR2: SGHVT and SQSDAQ. This CDR3 comprises 14 residues. The CDR3 coding sequence is TGTGCCAGCAGCTCCAAGGTGAACACCGGGGAGCTGTTTTTT. Translating gives CASSSKVNTGELFF.

This chain joins TRBV12-3 or TRBV12-4 and TRBJ2-1, with 9 bases lining up with TRBD2. Trimming cost V 3 bases and J 6 bases; bases outside gene matches: 6. CDR3 length: 15 amino acids. The CDR3 region has the DNA TGTGCCAGCAGTTTTGAGCGGGAGGCGACCAATGAGCAGTTCTTC. It encodes CASSFEREATNEQFF.

V usage is TRBV7-6 and J usage is TRBJ1-3; perhaps TRBD1 as D (6 bases). This CDR3 spans 15 amino acids. CDR1 and CDR2 (germline): SGHVS, FNYEAQ. V dropped 5 bases and J dropped 0 bases, with 11 bases sitting between them. The CDR3 DNA sequence: TGTGCCAGCAGCGTAGAGGACAGCTCTGGAAACACCATATATTTT. It translates to CASSVEDSSGNTIYF.

The chain uses TRBV3-1 and TRBJ2-7, with D tentatively TRBD1 (5 bases). The CDR3 runs 12 residues. Trimming stripped 4 bases from V and 7 bases from J, with 11 bases between. Germline V gene lookup returns CDR1 LGHDT and CDR2 YNNKEL (reference sequence). CDR3 in amino acids: CASSPRGEEQYF. The CDR3 coding sequence is TGTGCCAGCAGCCCTAGGGGTGAAGAGCAGTACTTC.

The chain links TRBV7-6 to TRBJ2-7; a possible D gene is TRBD1 (5 bases). The V end lost 2 bases, the J end lost 5 bases, and 16 bases lay between the germline ends. This CDR3 spans 15 amino acids. Germline-derived CDR1 and CDR2 are SGHVS and FNYEAQ. CDR3 in DNA: TGTGCCAGCAGCTTATTTTGGCAGGGTGTCCACGAGCAGTACTTC. It is translated as CASSLFWQGVHEQYF. The whole variable domain, remainder taken from reference TRBV7-6 and TRBJ2-7, is GAGVSQSPRYKVTKRGQDVALRCDPISGHVSLYWYRQALGQGPEFLTYFNYEAQQDKSGLPNDRFSAERPEGSISTLTIQRTEQRDSAMYRCASSLFWQGVHEQYFGPGTRLTVT.